These T cell receptor beta chains were read from a single sample in a study of T cell responses to AZD1222 COVID-19 vaccine. Generated by immunoSEQ multiplex PCR, the TCRdb table keeps only in-frame clones and is missing some. Of 99,000 or so clones listed, over 75% are singletons. Sequenced material: peripheral blood, taken on day 0 of AZD1222 vaccination. The receptors come from an adult in good health. Each CDR3 is given with its conserved first and last residue. D genes are given only for firm matches. Rows give clone size only sometimes, using once, few, many, or a class for an expanded clone.

>NA|16|TRBV9|TRBJ2-6|once
CASSVVADSGANVLTF
TGTGCCAGCAGCGTAGTAGCGGACTCTGGGGCCAACGTCCTGACTTTC
>NA|14|TRBV27|TRBJ1-2|NA
CASREQGPNYGYTF
TGTGCCAGCAGGGAACAGGGACCGAACTATGGCTACACCTTC
>TRBD1|16|TRBV19|TRBJ1-2|NA
CASSITPTGGGYGYTF
TGTGCCAGTAGTATAACCCCGACAGGGGGCGGCTATGGCTACACCTTC
>NA|14|TRBV2|TRBJ1-5|NA
CASSDRGPYQPQHF
TGTGCCAGCAGTGACCGGGGCCCTTATCAGCCCCAGCATTTT
>TRBD2|22|TRBV23-1|TRBJ2-3|NA
CASSQQTTSGGASGQETDTQYF
TGCGCCAGCAGTCAACAGACTACTAGCGGGGGGGCCTCGGGGCAGGAGACAGATACGCAGTATTTT
>NA|16|TRBV14|TRBJ2-7|NA
CASSQEAVSSSYEQYF
TGTGCCAGCAGCCAAGAGGCAGTTTCGAGCTCCTACGAGCAGTACTTC
>NA|18|TRBV5-6|TRBJ1-6|few
CASSIGTPHFSYNSPLHF
TGTGCCAGCAGCATCGGGACACCGCATTTCTCCTATAATTCACCCCTCCACTTT
>NA|15|TRBV15|TRBJ1-1|NA
CATSRVRGLETEAFF
TGTGCCACCAGCAGAGTGCGGGGATTGGAAACTGAAGCTTTCTTT
>NA|15|TRBV12-5|TRBJ1-1|NA
CASGLVVGMNTEAFF
TGTGCTAGTGGTTTGGTTGTGGGTATGAACACTGAAGCTTTCTTT
>NA|16|TRBV4-1|TRBJ2-7|NA
CASSPQTGARVYEQYF
TGCGCCAGCAGCCCCCAAACGGGGGCGAGGGTTTACGAGCAGTACTTC
>NA|14|TRBV6-5|TRBJ1-5|NA
CASSPGRGGQPQHF
TGTGCCAGCAGTCCAGGGCGCGGAGGGCAGCCCCAGCATTTT
>TRBD2|16|TRBV19|TRBJ2-2|NA
CASSIGTSLTTGELFF
TGTGCCAGTAGTATCGGGACTAGCCTGACCACCGGGGAGCTGTTTTTT
>NA|16|TRBV12-1|TRBJ2-1|NA
CASSFIVGGAINEQFF
TGTGCCAGCAGTTTCATAGTGGGGGGGGCGATAAATGAGCAGTTCTTC
>NA|16|TRBV3-1/TRBV3-2|TRBJ1-6|NA
CASSRETEETSSPLHF
TGTGCCAGCAGCCGAGAAACGGAGGAGACGAGTTCACCCCTCCACTTT
>NA|17|TRBV5-8|TRBJ1-5|NA
CASSLEIGQAGPQPQHF
TGTGCCAGCAGCTTGGAAATAGGGCAGGCTGGCCCTCAGCCCCAGCATTTT
>NA|16|TRBV18|TRBJ2-1|NA
CASSPLGGAARNEQFF
TGTGCCAGCTCACCGTTAGGGGGGGCCGCGAGAAATGAGCAGTTCTTC
>NA|15|TRBV2|TRBJ2-5|NA
CASSEAQRKQETQYF
TGTGCCAGCAGTGAAGCGCAGCGGAAGCAAGAGACCCAGTACTTC
>NA|17|TRBV3-1/TRBV3-2|TRBJ2-3|NA
CASSLPRGGADKDTQYF
TGTGCCAGCAGCCTTCCACGTGGGGGGGCGGATAAAGATACGCAGTATTTT
>TRBD1|18|TRBV24-1|TRBJ2-6|NA
CATSDGTGLFSGANVLTF
TGTGCCACCAGTGACGGGACAGGTCTCTTCTCTGGGGCCAACGTCCTGACTTTC
>TRBD1|14|TRBV6-5|TRBJ1-6|NA
CASSPGQINSPLHF
TGTGCCAGCAGTCCGGGACAGATTAATTCACCCCTCCACTTT
>NA|16|TRBV21-1|TRBJ1-4|NA
CASSKDRGRPNEKLFF
TGTGCCAGCAGCAAGGACAGGGGGAGGCCTAATGAAAAACTGTTTTTT
>NA|16|TRBV10-1|TRBJ1-1|NA
CASSESGEIRNTEAFF
TGCGCCAGCAGTGAGTCCGGGGAGATCAGGAACACTGAAGCTTTCTTT